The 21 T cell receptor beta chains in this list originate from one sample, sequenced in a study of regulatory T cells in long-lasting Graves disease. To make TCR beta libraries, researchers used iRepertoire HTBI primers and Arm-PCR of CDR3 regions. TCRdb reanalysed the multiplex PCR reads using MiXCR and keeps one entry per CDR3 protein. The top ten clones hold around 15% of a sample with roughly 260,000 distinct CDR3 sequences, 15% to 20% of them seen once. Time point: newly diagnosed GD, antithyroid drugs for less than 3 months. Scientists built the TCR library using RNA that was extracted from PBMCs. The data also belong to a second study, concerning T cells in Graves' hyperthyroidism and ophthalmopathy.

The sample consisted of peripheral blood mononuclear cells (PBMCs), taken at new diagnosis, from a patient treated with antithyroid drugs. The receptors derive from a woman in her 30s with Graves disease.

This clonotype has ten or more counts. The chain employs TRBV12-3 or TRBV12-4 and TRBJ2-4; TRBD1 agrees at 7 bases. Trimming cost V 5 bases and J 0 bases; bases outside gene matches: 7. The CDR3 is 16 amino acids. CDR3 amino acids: CASSRTGVVAKNIQYF. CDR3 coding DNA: TGTGCCAGCAGTCGTACAGGGGTCGTAGCCAAAAACATTCAGTACTTC.

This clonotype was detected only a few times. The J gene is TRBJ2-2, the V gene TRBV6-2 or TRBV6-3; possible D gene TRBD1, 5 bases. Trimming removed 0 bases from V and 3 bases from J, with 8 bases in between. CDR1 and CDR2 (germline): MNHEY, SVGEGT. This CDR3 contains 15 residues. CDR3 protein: CASSYSTRDTGELFF. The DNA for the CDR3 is TGTGCCAGCAGTTACTCGACCAGGGACACCGGGGAGCTGTTTTTT.

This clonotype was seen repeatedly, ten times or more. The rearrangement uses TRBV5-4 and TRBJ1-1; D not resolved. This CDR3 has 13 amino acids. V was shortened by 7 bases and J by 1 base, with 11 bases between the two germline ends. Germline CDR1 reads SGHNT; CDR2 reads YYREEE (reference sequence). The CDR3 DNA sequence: TGTGCCAGCGGTGGGCAGCAGAACACTGAAGCTTTCTTT. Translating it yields CASGGQQNTEAFF.

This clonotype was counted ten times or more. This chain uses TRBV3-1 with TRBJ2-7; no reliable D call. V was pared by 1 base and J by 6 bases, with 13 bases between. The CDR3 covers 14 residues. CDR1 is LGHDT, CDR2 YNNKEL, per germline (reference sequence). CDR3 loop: CASSQGNRELEQYF. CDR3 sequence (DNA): TGTGCCAGCAGCCAAGGTAACAGAGAACTCGAGCAGTACTTC.

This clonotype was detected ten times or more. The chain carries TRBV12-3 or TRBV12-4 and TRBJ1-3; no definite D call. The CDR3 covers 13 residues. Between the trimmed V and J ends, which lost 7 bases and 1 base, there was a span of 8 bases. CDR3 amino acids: CASMRRSGNTIYF. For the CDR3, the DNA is TGTGCCAGCATGAGACGTTCTGGAAACACCATATATTTT.

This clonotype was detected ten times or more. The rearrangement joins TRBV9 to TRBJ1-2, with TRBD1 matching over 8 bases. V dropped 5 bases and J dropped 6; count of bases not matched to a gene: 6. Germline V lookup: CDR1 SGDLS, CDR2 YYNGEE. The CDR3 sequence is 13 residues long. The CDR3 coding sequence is TGTGCCAGCAGTTTCCCAGGGGGCGATGGCTACACCTTC. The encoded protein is CASSFPGGDGYTF. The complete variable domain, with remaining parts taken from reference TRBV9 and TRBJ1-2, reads DSGVTQTPKHLITATGQRVTLRCSPRSGDLSVYWYQQSLDQGLQFLIQYYNGEERAKGNILERFSAQQFPDLHSELNLSSLELGDSALYFCASSFPGGDGYTFGSGTRLTVV.

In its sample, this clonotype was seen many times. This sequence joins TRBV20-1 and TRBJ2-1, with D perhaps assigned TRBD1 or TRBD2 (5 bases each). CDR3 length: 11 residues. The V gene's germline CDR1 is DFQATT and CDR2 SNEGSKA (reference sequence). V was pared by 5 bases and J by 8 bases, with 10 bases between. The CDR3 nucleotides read TGCAGTGCTGGGACGGCCGATGAGCAGTTCTTC. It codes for CSAGTADEQFF.

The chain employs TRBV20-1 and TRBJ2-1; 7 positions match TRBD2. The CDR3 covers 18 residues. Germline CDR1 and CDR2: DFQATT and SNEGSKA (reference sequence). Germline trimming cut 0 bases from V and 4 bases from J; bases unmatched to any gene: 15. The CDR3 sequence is CSARDLGGRAIEYNEQFF. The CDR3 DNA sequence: TGCAGTGCTAGAGATCTCGGCGGGAGAGCTATAGAGTACAATGAGCAGTTCTTC.

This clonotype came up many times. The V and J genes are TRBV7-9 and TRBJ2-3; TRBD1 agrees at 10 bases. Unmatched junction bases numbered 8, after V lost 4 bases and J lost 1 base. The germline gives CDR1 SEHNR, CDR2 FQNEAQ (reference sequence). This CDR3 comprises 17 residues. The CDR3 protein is CASSSPSGTGGTDTQYF. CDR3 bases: TGTGCCAGCAGCTCTCCATCCGGGACAGGGGGCACAGATACGCAGTATTTT.

The CDR3 sequence: CATLGRGSGYTF. The CDR3 coding sequence is TGTGCCACCCTGGGTCGGGGCTCCGGCTACACCTTC. This chain connects TRBV18 to TRBJ1-2; weak D call: TRBD1 (5 bases). The germline gives CDR1 KGHSH, CDR2 LQKENI. With 10 bases removed from V and 8 bases from J, the gap between germline ends came to 17 bases. The CDR3 totals 12 residues.

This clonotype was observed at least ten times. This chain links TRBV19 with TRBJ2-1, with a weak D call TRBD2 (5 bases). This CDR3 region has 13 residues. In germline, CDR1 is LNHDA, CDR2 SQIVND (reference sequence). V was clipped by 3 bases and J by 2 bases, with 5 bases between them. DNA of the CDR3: TGTGCCAGTAGTATCGGGGCCTACAATGAGCAGTTCTTC. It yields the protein CASSIGAYNEQFF.

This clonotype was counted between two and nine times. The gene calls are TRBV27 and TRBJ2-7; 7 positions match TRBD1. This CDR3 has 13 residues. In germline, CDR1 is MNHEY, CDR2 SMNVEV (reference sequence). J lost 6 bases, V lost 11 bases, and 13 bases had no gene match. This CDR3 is CAPFRQGGGEQYF. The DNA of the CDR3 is TGTGCCCCATTCCGACAGGGTGGAGGCGAGCAGTACTTC.

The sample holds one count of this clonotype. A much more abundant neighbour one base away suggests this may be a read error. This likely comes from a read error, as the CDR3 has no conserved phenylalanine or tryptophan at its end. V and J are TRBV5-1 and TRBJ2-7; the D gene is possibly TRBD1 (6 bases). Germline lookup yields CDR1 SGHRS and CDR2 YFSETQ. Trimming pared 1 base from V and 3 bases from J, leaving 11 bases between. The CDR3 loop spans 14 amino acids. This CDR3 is CASSLSGRGYEQYY. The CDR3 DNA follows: TGCGCCAGCAGCTTGTCCGGCAGGGGCTACGAGCAGTACTAC.

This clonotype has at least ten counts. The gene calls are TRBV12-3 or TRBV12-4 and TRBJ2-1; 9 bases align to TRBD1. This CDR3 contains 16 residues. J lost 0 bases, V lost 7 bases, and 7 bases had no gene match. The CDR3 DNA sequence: TGTGCCAGCAACTCGGTGGACAGGGGCTCCTACAATGAGCAGTTCTTC. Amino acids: CASNSVDRGSYNEQFF.

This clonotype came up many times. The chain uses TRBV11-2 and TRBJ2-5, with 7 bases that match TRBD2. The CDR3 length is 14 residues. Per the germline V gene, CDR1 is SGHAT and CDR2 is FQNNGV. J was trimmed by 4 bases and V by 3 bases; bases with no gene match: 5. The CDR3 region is CASSFGSGGETQYF. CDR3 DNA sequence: TGTGCCAGCAGCTTTGGCTCGGGGGGAGAGACCCAGTACTTC.

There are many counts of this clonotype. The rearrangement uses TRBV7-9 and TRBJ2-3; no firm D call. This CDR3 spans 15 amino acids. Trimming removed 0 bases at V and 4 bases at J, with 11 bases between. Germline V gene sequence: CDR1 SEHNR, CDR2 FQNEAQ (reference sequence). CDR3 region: CASSLALVAADTQYF. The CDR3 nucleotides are TGTGCCAGCAGCTTAGCCTTGGTTGCCGCAGATACGCAGTATTTT.

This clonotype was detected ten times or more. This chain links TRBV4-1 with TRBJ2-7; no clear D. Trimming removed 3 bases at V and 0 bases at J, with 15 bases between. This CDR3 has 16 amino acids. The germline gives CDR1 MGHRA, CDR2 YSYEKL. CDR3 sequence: CASSHRASLSSYEQYF. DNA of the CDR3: TGCGCCAGCAGCCATCGAGCGTCCCTAAGCTCCTACGAGCAGTACTTC.

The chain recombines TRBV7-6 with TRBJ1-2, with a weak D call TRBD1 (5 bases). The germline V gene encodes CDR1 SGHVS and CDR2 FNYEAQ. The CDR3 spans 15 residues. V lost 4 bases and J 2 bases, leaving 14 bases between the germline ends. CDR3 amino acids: CASSSSPGSNYGYTF. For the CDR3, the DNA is TGTGCCAGCAGCTCCTCGCCAGGGAGCAACTATGGCTACACCTTC.

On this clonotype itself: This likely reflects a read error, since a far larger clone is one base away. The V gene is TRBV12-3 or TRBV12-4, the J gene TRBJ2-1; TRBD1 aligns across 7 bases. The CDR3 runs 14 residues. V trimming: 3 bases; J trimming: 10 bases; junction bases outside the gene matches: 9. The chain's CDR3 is CASSFRQGVAEQFF. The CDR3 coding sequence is TGTGCCAGCAGTTTTAGGCAGGGGGTCGCCGAGCAGTTCTTC.

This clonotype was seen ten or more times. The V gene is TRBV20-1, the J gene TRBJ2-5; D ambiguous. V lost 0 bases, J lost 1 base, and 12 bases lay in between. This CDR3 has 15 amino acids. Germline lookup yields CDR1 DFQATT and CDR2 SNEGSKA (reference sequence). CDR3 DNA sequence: TGCAGTGCTAGAGATGACTGGCCGGCCCAAGAGACCCAGTACTTC. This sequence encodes CSARDDWPAQETQYF.

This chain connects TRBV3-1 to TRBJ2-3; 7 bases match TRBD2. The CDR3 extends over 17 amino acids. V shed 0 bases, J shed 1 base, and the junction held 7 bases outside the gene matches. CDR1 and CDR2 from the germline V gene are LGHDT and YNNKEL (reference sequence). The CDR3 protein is CASSQERVGGGTDTQYF. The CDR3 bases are TGTGCCAGCAGCCAAGAACGCGTGGGAGGGGGCACAGATACGCAGTATTTT.